These T cell receptor beta chains were read from a single sample in a study of T-cell reconstitution after alpha-beta-depleted transplantation in children. TCRdb reanalysed the PCR reads using MiXCR and keeps one entry per CDR3 protein. The repertoire holds a few hundred thousand distinct CDR3 sequences, with roughly 14% as singletons. The sample consisted of PBMCs, taken from the stem cell graft. The receptor source for this set is a human donor who donated a stem cell graft to a child with Fanconi anemia. CDR3s include the opening cysteine and the closing phenylalanine or tryptophan. Each record gives: D gene, V gene, J gene, clone size, CDR3 DNA, CDR3 protein. A D gene is named only where the DNA matches it firmly. Part of the rows lack a size; the others show once, few, many or a class for expanded clones.

d_gene: TRBD2
v_gene: TRBV12-3/TRBV12-4
j_gene: TRBJ2-3
abundance: -
CDR3nt: TGTGCCAGCAGACCTCTAGCGGGGGGGCCCACAGATACGCAGTATTTT
CDR3aa: CASRPLAGGPTDTQYF

d_gene: TRBD2
v_gene: TRBV7-8
j_gene: TRBJ2-5
abundance: -
CDR3nt: TGTGCCAGCAGCTTAGCTACCGGGGGGTGGGGGGAGACCCAGTACTTC
CDR3aa: CASSLATGGWGETQYF

d_gene: TRBD1
v_gene: TRBV5-1
j_gene: TRBJ2-7
abundance: many
CDR3nt: TGCGCCAGCAGCTTGGGGACAGGGTTGGACGAGCAGTACTTC
CDR3aa: CASSLGTGLDEQYF

d_gene: -
v_gene: TRBV5-5
j_gene: TRBJ2-6
abundance: -
CDR3nt: TGTGCCAGGCCGGGACGGCCCTATGTCCTGACTTTC
CDR3aa: CARPGRPYVLTF

d_gene: TRBD1
v_gene: TRBV5-1
j_gene: TRBJ1-4
abundance: few
CDR3nt: TGCGCCAGCAGCGGGACAGGGGCAGATGAAAAACTGTTTTTT
CDR3aa: CASSGTGADEKLFF

d_gene: -
v_gene: TRBV5-5
j_gene: TRBJ1-1
abundance: -
CDR3nt: TGTGCCAGCAGCCCGGAGGGATGGACTGAAGCTTTCTTT
CDR3aa: CASSPEGWTEAFF

d_gene: -
v_gene: TRBV3-1
j_gene: TRBJ2-2
abundance: -
CDR3nt: TGTGCCAGCAGCCAAGTATCCACCGGGTCTCCAACCGGGGAGCTGTTTTTT
CDR3aa: CASSQVSTGSPTGELFF

d_gene: -
v_gene: TRBV20-1
j_gene: TRBJ2-5
abundance: -
CDR3nt: TGCAGTGCTAGAGATGGGGGGGCGCTCCAACAAGAGACCCAGTACTTC
CDR3aa: CSARDGGALQQETQYF

d_gene: TRBD2
v_gene: TRBV24-1
j_gene: TRBJ2-2
abundance: few
CDR3nt: TGTGCCACCAGTGATCCGGGGGGGAACACCGGGGAGCTGTTTTTT
CDR3aa: CATSDPGGNTGELFF

d_gene: -
v_gene: TRBV5-1
j_gene: TRBJ1-2
abundance: many
CDR3nt: TGCGCCAGCAGCTTGGACCGGGGACGGGGTGGCTACACCTTC
CDR3aa: CASSLDRGRGGYTF

d_gene: TRBD2
v_gene: TRBV12-3/TRBV12-4
j_gene: TRBJ2-6
abundance: many
CDR3nt: TGTGCCAGCAGCAGATGGGGGGGTAGAGGGTCTGGGGCCAACGTCCTGACTTTC
CDR3aa: CASSRWGGRGSGANVLTF

d_gene: -
v_gene: TRBV29-1
j_gene: TRBJ2-1
abundance: -
CDR3nt: TGCAGCGTTGTATTAGGGGGGATAGGCAATGAGCAGTTCTTC
CDR3aa: CSVVLGGIGNEQFF

d_gene: -
v_gene: TRBV5-1
j_gene: TRBJ1-4
abundance: many
CDR3nt: TGCGCCAGCAGCTTTGGGGGGTCAAATGAAAAACTGTTTTTT
CDR3aa: CASSFGGSNEKLFF

d_gene: -
v_gene: TRBV24-1
j_gene: TRBJ1-5
abundance: few
CDR3nt: TGTGCCACGCTCACTACAGGGCTCAATCAGCCCCAGCATTTT
CDR3aa: CATLTTGLNQPQHF

d_gene: -
v_gene: TRBV4-3
j_gene: TRBJ2-1
abundance: -
CDR3nt: TGCGCCAGCAGCCAAGATAGGCGGGGTCTCTTTGAGCAGTTCTTC
CDR3aa: CASSQDRRGLFEQFF

d_gene: TRBD1
v_gene: TRBV5-1
j_gene: TRBJ1-6
abundance: few
CDR3nt: TGCGCCAGCAGCTTGGGCCCCGCCAGGGGGGATAATTCACCCCTCCACTTT
CDR3aa: CASSLGPARGDNSPLHF

d_gene: -
v_gene: TRBV5-6
j_gene: TRBJ1-1
abundance: few
CDR3nt: TGTGCCAGCAGCTCCTACGGACAGAACACTGAAGCTTTCTTT
CDR3aa: CASSSYGQNTEAFF

d_gene: -
v_gene: TRBV12-3/TRBV12-4
j_gene: TRBJ2-5
abundance: many
CDR3nt: TGTGCCAGCAGAACTGGCCGGGGCCCAGGAGAGACCCAGTACTTC
CDR3aa: CASRTGRGPGETQYF

d_gene: -
v_gene: TRBV29-1
j_gene: TRBJ2-5
abundance: many
CDR3nt: TGCAGCGTTCCAGCAGGGTATGAGACCCAGTACTTC
CDR3aa: CSVPAGYETQYF

d_gene: -
v_gene: TRBV24-1
j_gene: TRBJ2-1
abundance: few
CDR3nt: TGTGCCACCGGTCAGAACAATGAGCAGTTCTTC
CDR3aa: CATGQNNEQFF

d_gene: -
v_gene: TRBV5-1
j_gene: TRBJ2-3
abundance: few
CDR3nt: TGCGCCAGCAGCGAGGGACACACCACAGATACGCAGTATTTT
CDR3aa: CASSEGHTTDTQYF

d_gene: -
v_gene: TRBV5-1
j_gene: TRBJ2-1
abundance: -
CDR3nt: TGCGCCAGCAGCCTAAGGACGTTCAATGAGCAGTTCTTC
CDR3aa: CASSLRTFNEQFF

d_gene: -
v_gene: TRBV20-1
j_gene: TRBJ1-5
abundance: many
CDR3nt: TGCAGTGCTAGAGCGCCAGGAGTTAATCAGCCCCAGCATTTT
CDR3aa: CSARAPGVNQPQHF

d_gene: TRBD1
v_gene: TRBV18
j_gene: TRBJ2-3
abundance: many
CDR3nt: TGTGCCAGCTCACCATCCCCCGGACAGGGTAAAGATACGCAGTATTTT
CDR3aa: CASSPSPGQGKDTQYF

d_gene: -
v_gene: TRBV28
j_gene: TRBJ1-2
abundance: few
CDR3nt: TGTGCCAGAGCGCCTCGAGGGGCCGGAATGAATGGCTACACCTTC
CDR3aa: CARAPRGAGMNGYTF

d_gene: -
v_gene: TRBV5-4
j_gene: TRBJ1-1
abundance: -
CDR3nt: TGTGCCAGCGCCAAGGAGCAGGGGAAAACTGAAGCTTTCTTT
CDR3aa: CASAKEQGKTEAFF

d_gene: -
v_gene: TRBV30
j_gene: TRBJ1-4
abundance: -
CDR3nt: TGTGCCTGGACGGCACTCGGCGGGGAAAAACTGTTTTTT
CDR3aa: CAWTALGGEKLFF

d_gene: -
v_gene: TRBV18
j_gene: TRBJ2-5
abundance: -
CDR3nt: TGTGCCAGCTCACCTCTGGGCGCGACCGAGACCCAGTACTTC
CDR3aa: CASSPLGATETQYF

d_gene: TRBD1
v_gene: TRBV24-1
j_gene: TRBJ2-3
abundance: once
CDR3nt: TGTGCCACCAGTGATCCAGACAGGGTCACAGATCGTACGCAGTATTTT
CDR3aa: CATSDPDRVTDRTQYF

d_gene: TRBD2
v_gene: TRBV5-1
j_gene: TRBJ2-5
abundance: -
CDR3nt: TGCGCCAGCAGCTTGGGGCCTAGCGGCGACCCCCAAGAGACCCAGTACTTC
CDR3aa: CASSLGPSGDPQETQYF

d_gene: TRBD1
v_gene: TRBV24-1
j_gene: TRBJ2-3
abundance: many
CDR3nt: TGTGCCACCAGTGATCTCGGCGGCGGACAGGGGATTGCAGATACGCAGTATTTT
CDR3aa: CATSDLGGGQGIADTQYF

d_gene: TRBD1
v_gene: TRBV5-1
j_gene: TRBJ1-1
abundance: -
CDR3nt: TGCGCCAGCAGCAGACAGGGGGCACGGAACACTGAAGCTTTCTTT
CDR3aa: CASSRQGARNTEAFF

d_gene: -
v_gene: TRBV18
j_gene: TRBJ1-1
abundance: many
CDR3nt: TGTGCCAGCAGCCCAAACACTGAAGCTTTCTTT
CDR3aa: CASSPNTEAFF

d_gene: TRBD1
v_gene: TRBV5-1
j_gene: TRBJ1-2
abundance: -
CDR3nt: TGCGCCAGCAGCTTGCAGGGGACAGGGGATGGCTACACCTTC
CDR3aa: CASSLQGTGDGYTF

d_gene: -
v_gene: TRBV7-9
j_gene: TRBJ2-7
abundance: -
CDR3nt: TGTGCCAGCAGCTACCCGACAGGACCCTCCTACGAGCAGTACTTC
CDR3aa: CASSYPTGPSYEQYF

d_gene: -
v_gene: TRBV7-9
j_gene: TRBJ1-1
abundance: many
CDR3nt: TGTGCCAGCAGCTTACAGCGAGAAGCTTTCTTT
CDR3aa: CASSLQREAFF

d_gene: -
v_gene: TRBV6-4
j_gene: TRBJ2-2
abundance: many
CDR3nt: TGTGCCAGCAGTGAAGAAGCGGGGAACACCGGGGAGCTGTTTTTT
CDR3aa: CASSEEAGNTGELFF

d_gene: -
v_gene: TRBV5-1
j_gene: TRBJ1-1
abundance: -
CDR3nt: TGCGCCAGCAGCGAAGGGTCTCAAGCTTTCTTT
CDR3aa: CASSEGSQAFF

d_gene: -
v_gene: TRBV2
j_gene: TRBJ2-2
abundance: -
CDR3nt: TGTGCCAGCAGTGAAAACACATTTACCGGGGAGCTGTTTTTT
CDR3aa: CASSENTFTGELFF

d_gene: -
v_gene: TRBV29-1
j_gene: TRBJ2-7
abundance: few
CDR3nt: TGCAGCGTTGAGGGGGGCGGGGAGCAGTACTTC
CDR3aa: CSVEGGGEQYF

d_gene: -
v_gene: TRBV3-1
j_gene: TRBJ1-1
abundance: -
CDR3nt: TGTGCCAGCAGCGCCCGGGCCGTCACTGAAGCTTTCTTT
CDR3aa: CASSARAVTEAFF

d_gene: -
v_gene: TRBV11-1
j_gene: TRBJ2-3
abundance: -
CDR3nt: TGTGCCAGCAGCTCACAGTACGGTACGCAGTATTTT
CDR3aa: CASSSQYGTQYF

d_gene: -
v_gene: TRBV7-9
j_gene: TRBJ1-1
abundance: -
CDR3nt: TGTGCCAGCAGCTTAACGCTGGGGGGCGCGACTGAAGCTTTCTTT
CDR3aa: CASSLTLGGATEAFF

d_gene: -
v_gene: TRBV20-1
j_gene: TRBJ2-5
abundance: many
CDR3nt: TGCAGTGCCGGGGGAGGCCGGGGGACCCAGTACTTC
CDR3aa: CSAGGGRGTQYF

d_gene: TRBD1
v_gene: TRBV20-1
j_gene: TRBJ1-1
abundance: -
CDR3nt: TGCAGTGCTATATTAGGGGACAGGGGGCCTGAAGCTTTCTTT
CDR3aa: CSAILGDRGPEAFF

d_gene: TRBD1
v_gene: TRBV5-8
j_gene: TRBJ2-5
abundance: -
CDR3nt: TGTGCCAGCAGGGGACAGTCGAGAGGGGAGACCCAGTACTTC
CDR3aa: CASRGQSRGETQYF

d_gene: -
v_gene: TRBV12-5
j_gene: TRBJ1-1
abundance: many
CDR3nt: TGTGCTAGTGGTTTGGGCGGGGACCTTGAAGCTTTCTTT
CDR3aa: CASGLGGDLEAFF

d_gene: -
v_gene: TRBV4-2
j_gene: TRBJ1-1
abundance: -
CDR3nt: TGTGCCAGCAGCCAAACTCCCAACCCAAACACTGAAGCTTTCTTT
CDR3aa: CASSQTPNPNTEAFF

d_gene: TRBD1
v_gene: TRBV3-1
j_gene: TRBJ2-2
abundance: -
CDR3nt: TGTGCCAGCAGCCAAAGGGACAGGGGGAACACCGGGGAGCTGTTTTTT
CDR3aa: CASSQRDRGNTGELFF

d_gene: -
v_gene: TRBV29-1
j_gene: TRBJ2-3
abundance: -
CDR3nt: TGCAGCGTTGAGTGGGGGAGGGGGCCAGATACGCAGTATTTT
CDR3aa: CSVEWGRGPDTQYF

d_gene: -
v_gene: TRBV28
j_gene: TRBJ1-1
abundance: many
CDR3nt: TGTGCCAGCAGTTTTCTGGGACCGACTTTCTTT
CDR3aa: CASSFLGPTFF

d_gene: -
v_gene: TRBV19
j_gene: TRBJ1-1
abundance: many
CDR3nt: TGTGCCAGTAGGAGGGGGGACACTGAAGCTTTCTTT
CDR3aa: CASRRGDTEAFF

d_gene: -
v_gene: TRBV9
j_gene: TRBJ2-3
abundance: few
CDR3nt: TGTGCCAGCAGCGTTGGGGGGGGGCCCACAGATACGCAGTATTTT
CDR3aa: CASSVGGGPTDTQYF

d_gene: TRBD2
v_gene: TRBV12-3/TRBV12-4
j_gene: TRBJ2-3
abundance: many
CDR3nt: TGTGCCAGCAGTCAGCGGGGAACTAGCACAGATACGCAGTATTTT
CDR3aa: CASSQRGTSTDTQYF

d_gene: TRBD1
v_gene: TRBV24-1
j_gene: TRBJ2-1
abundance: -
CDR3nt: TGTGCCACCAGTGATCCTGGACAGGGGGCAGGTGAGCAGTTCTTC
CDR3aa: CATSDPGQGAGEQFF

d_gene: -
v_gene: TRBV5-6
j_gene: TRBJ2-7
abundance: few
CDR3nt: TGTGCCAGCAGCTTGCAAATGGGGGTTGGGTACGAGCAGTACTTC
CDR3aa: CASSLQMGVGYEQYF

d_gene: TRBD1
v_gene: TRBV11-2
j_gene: TRBJ2-1
abundance: -
CDR3nt: TGTGCCAGCAGCTTAACAGGGACAGGGATCGGTGAGCAGTTCTTC
CDR3aa: CASSLTGTGIGEQFF

d_gene: TRBD2
v_gene: TRBV29-1
j_gene: TRBJ2-3
abundance: -
CDR3nt: TGCAGCGTTGAACGGGGGGCAGATACGCAGTATTTT
CDR3aa: CSVERGADTQYF